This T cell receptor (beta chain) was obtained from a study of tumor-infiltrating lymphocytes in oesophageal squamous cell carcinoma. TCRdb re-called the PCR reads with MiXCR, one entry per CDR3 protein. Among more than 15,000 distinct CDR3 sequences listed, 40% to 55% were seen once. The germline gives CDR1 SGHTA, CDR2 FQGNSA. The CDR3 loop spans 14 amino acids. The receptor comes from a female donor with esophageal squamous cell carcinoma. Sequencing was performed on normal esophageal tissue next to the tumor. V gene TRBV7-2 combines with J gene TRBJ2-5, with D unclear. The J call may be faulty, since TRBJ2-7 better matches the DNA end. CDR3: CASSLDPVTYEQYF. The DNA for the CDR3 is TGTGCCAGCAGCTTAGACCCAGTTACCTACGAGCAGTACTTC.